These 21 T cell receptor beta chains came from one sample sequenced in a study of a mutant IDH1 vaccine in newly diagnosed glioma. Time point of the sample: week 35, safety follow-up. One vaccine dose held 300 ug of mutant IDH1 20-mer peptide and came with topical imiquimod. Sequencing used immunoSEQ multiplex PCR; TCRdb keeps in-frame clones, though not all of them. The data contain about 56,000 clones, 86% of them singletons. Their specific antigens are unknown. The source was PBMCs, collected from a glioma patient whose treatment included an IDH1 peptide vaccine. The source is a man in his forties with glioma.

The chain has TRBV4-1 and TRBJ1-1; maybe TRBD1 (6 bases). This CDR3 spans 15 amino acids. V was clipped by 0 bases and J by 3 bases, with 11 bases between them. Germline-derived CDR1 and CDR2 are MGHRA and YSYEKL. CDR3 loop: CASSQDPTGYTEAFF. The CDR3 DNA reads TGCGCCAGCAGCCAAGATCCTACAGGGTACACTGAAGCTTTCTTT.

This clone was seen a single time. The J gene is TRBJ1-1, the V gene TRBV9, with TRBD1 as a possible D gene (5 bases). Trimming shortened V by 0 bases and J by 1 base, and 10 bases separated the two germline ends. The germline gives CDR1 SGDLS, CDR2 YYNGEE. The CDR3 length is 15 residues. The CDR3 protein is CASSVAGDPNTEAFF. In nucleotides, the CDR3 is TGTGCCAGCAGCGTAGCGGGGGACCCGAACACTGAAGCTTTCTTT. The full variable domain, with the rest looked up from reference TRBV9 and TRBJ1-1, is DSGVTQTPKHLITATGQRVTLRCSPRSGDLSVYWYQQSLDQGLQFLIQYYNGEERAKGNILERFSAQQFPDLHSELNLSSLELGDSALYFCASSVAGDPNTEAFFGQGTRLTVV.

The chain uses TRBV15 and TRBJ2-3; possible D gene TRBD2, 6 bases. The germline V gene has CDR1 LNHNV and CDR2 YYDKDF (reference sequence). V lost 3 bases and J lost 5, with 15 bases in between. This CDR3 comprises 15 residues. This CDR3 is CATSRDQGGGDTQYF. In DNA form, the CDR3 reads TGTGCCACCAGCAGGGATCAGGGAGGAGGAGATACGCAGTATTTT.

This clone was seen just once. V gene TRBV9 combines with J gene TRBJ1-1; D remains ambiguous. V was cut by 3 bases and J by 6 bases, with 12 bases left in between. Germline loops: CDR1 SGDLS, CDR2 YYNGEE. The CDR3 has 13 residues. The DNA of the CDR3 is TGTGCCAGCAGCGGTAGAGGGATAGCTGAAGCTTTCTTT. Protein product: CASSGRGIAEAFF.

The chain recombines TRBV5-5 with TRBJ2-2, with a possible D match to TRBD2 (6 bases). The CDR3 contains 15 residues. Germline-derived CDR1 and CDR2 are SGHKS and YYEKEE (reference sequence). V lost 3 bases and J lost 4, with 13 bases in between. CDR3 sequence (DNA): TGTGCCAGCAGCTCCGCTAGCGTTTTCACCGGGGAGCTGTTTTTT. Its protein product is CASSSASVFTGELFF.

The chain has TRBV27 and TRBJ2-1; TRBD2 aligns across 15 bases. The ends lost 2 bases at V and 2 bases at J; junction bases unmatched: 4. Germline V gene lookup returns CDR1 MNHEY and CDR2 SMNVEV (reference sequence). There are 18 residues in the CDR3. The CDR3 reads CASSLQGLAGGTYNEQFF. For the CDR3, the DNA is TGTGCCAGCAGTTTACAAGGACTAGCGGGAGGGACCTACAATGAGCAGTTCTTC.

CDR3 protein: CASWTARVGGYTF. DNA of the CDR3: TGTGCCAGCTGGACGGCCAGGGTTGGCGGCTACACCTTC. The V call is TRBV27, the J call TRBJ1-2; D possibly corresponds to TRBD1 (5 bases). V was shortened by 8 bases and J by 8 bases, with 18 bases between the two germline ends. This CDR3 region has 13 residues. Germline V gene data show CDR1 as MNHEY and CDR2 as SMNVEV (reference sequence).

The chain links TRBV27 to TRBJ2-5; TRBD2 matches at 10 bases. V dropped 4 bases and J dropped 5; count of bases not matched to a gene: 1. In germline, CDR1 is MNHEY, CDR2 SMNVEV (reference sequence). This CDR3 comprises 13 residues. CDR3 coding DNA: TGTGCCAGCAGTTGGACTAGCGGCGAGACCCAGTACTTC. Translating gives CASSWTSGETQYF.

V and J are TRBV27 and TRBJ2-3; 7 bases fit TRBD1. This CDR3 comprises 15 residues. Unmatched junction bases numbered 6, after V lost 5 bases and J lost 1 base. CDR1 is MNHEY and CDR2 is SMNVEV in the germline V gene (reference sequence). CDR3 amino acids: CASSPWTGRTDTQYF. CDR3 sequence (DNA): TGTGCCAGCAGTCCCTGGACAGGCCGCACAGATACGCAGTATTTT.

The CDR3 protein is CASSERGDEQYF. CDR3 nucleotide sequence: TGTGCCAGCAGTGAACGGGGAGACGAGCAGTACTTC. This rearrangement joins TRBV6-1 to TRBJ2-7, with a tentative D call TRBD2 (5 bases). This CDR3 is 12 amino acids long. V lost 2 bases and J 5 bases, leaving 7 bases between the germline ends. In germline, CDR1 is MNHNS, CDR2 SASEGT.

This chain's CDR3 is CASRQDRNTGELFF. The CDR3 DNA sequence: TGTGCCAGCAGACAGGACAGGAACACCGGGGAGCTGTTTTTT. The V and J genes are TRBV14 and TRBJ2-2, with D perhaps matching TRBD1 (6 bases). V gave up 6 bases and J gave up 1 base, with 9 bases separating them. Looked up from germline, CDR1 is SGHDN and CDR2 is FVKESK. The CDR3 loop spans 14 amino acids.

The chain combines TRBV27 with TRBJ1-2, with 7 bases fitting TRBD1. Germline CDR1 is MNHEY and CDR2 is SMNVEV (reference sequence). Trimming cost V 8 bases and J 3 bases; bases outside gene matches: 9. CDR3 length equals 14 residues. In DNA form, the CDR3 reads TGTGCCAGCCGGGGGGACAGCTTCTACTATGGCTACACCTTC. Translated, it gives CASRGDSFYYGYTF.

This clone is a singleton in its sample. The DNA for the CDR3 is TGCGCCAGCAGCCCCTCCCCGACAGGCGGCTATGGCTACACCTTC. Encoded protein: CASSPSPTGGYGYTF. The J gene is TRBJ1-2, the V gene TRBV4-1; tentatively, D is TRBD1 (6 bases). Looked up from germline, CDR1 is MGHRA and CDR2 is YSYEKL. Trimming took 4 bases from V and 4 from J, leaving 16 bases between them. The CDR3 has 15 amino acids.

The chain joins TRBV7-9 to TRBJ2-7; D gene ambiguous. Looked up from germline, CDR1 is SEHNR and CDR2 is FQNEAQ (reference sequence). Trimming left V 1 base short and J 7 bases short, with 11 bases between. The CDR3 runs 13 residues. This CDR3 reads CASSLGPLGEQYF. CDR3 coding DNA: TGTGCCAGCAGCTTAGGGCCCCTTGGAGAGCAGTACTTC.

This clone occurred once. The chain carries TRBV6-1 and TRBJ2-4; D call uncertain. Trimming cost V 3 bases and J 5 bases, with 8 bases left between them. Germline CDR1 and CDR2: MNHNS and SASEGT. CDR3 length: 13 amino acids. CDR3 loop: CASSEGRQNIQYF. In DNA form, the CDR3 reads TGTGCCAGCAGTGAGGGCAGACAAAACATTCAGTACTTC.

In regard to this clone: A junction end diverges from the germline sequence, so it may reflect a read error. The chain has TRBV7-7 and TRBJ2-1; 8 bases are a match to TRBD2. The CDR3 covers 15 residues. CDR1 SSHAT and CDR2 FNYEAQ come from the germline V gene (reference sequence). Written as DNA, the CDR3 is TGTGCTAGCAGCCCCTTAGCGGGATCCTACAATGAGCAGTTCTTC. Encoded protein: CASSPLAGSYNEQFF.

This rearrangement joins TRBV7-6 to TRBJ2-7; no reliable D call. The CDR3 is 13 amino acids. The ends were cut back, 1 base at V and 6 bases at J, with 10 bases in the middle. Germline V gives CDR1 SGHVS, CDR2 FNYEAQ. CDR3 protein: CASSLENRLEQYF. In DNA form, the CDR3 reads TGTGCCAGCAGCTTAGAAAACCGGCTCGAGCAGTACTTC.

This clone has a handful of counts. This chain joins TRBV5-4 and TRBJ2-2; tentatively, D is TRBD1 or TRBD2 (5 bases each). The CDR3 totals 15 residues. Trimming pared 4 bases from V and 4 bases from J, leaving 14 bases between. Germline-derived CDR1 and CDR2 are SGHNT and YYREEE (reference sequence). The CDR3, as DNA: TGTGCCAGCAGCCCCCCCGAGGGGCCCACCGGGGAGCTGTTTTTT. Protein: CASSPPEGPTGELFF.

This chain links TRBV4-1 with TRBJ2-3, with a weak D call TRBD1 (6 bases). V lost 0 bases to trimming and J lost 8 bases, with 12 bases between them. Germline loops: CDR1 MGHRA, CDR2 YSYEKL. This CDR3 spans 14 amino acids. CDR3 protein: CASSQEPSRGTQYF. The CDR3 nucleotides are TGCGCCAGCAGCCAAGAACCCTCCAGGGGTACGCAGTATTTT.

The chain links TRBV27 to TRBJ2-7, with D possibly being TRBD2 (6 bases). The CDR3 has 13 amino acids. Germline V gene lookup returns CDR1 MNHEY and CDR2 SMNVEV (reference sequence). Trimming removed 4 bases from V and 2 bases from J, with 9 bases in between. The CDR3 loop is CASSSGSAYEQYF. DNA for the CDR3: TGTGCCAGCAGTTCCGGGAGTGCCTACGAGCAGTACTTC.

As for this clone: The same CDR3 can be traced to other DNA sequences in this sample. This chain uses TRBV4-3 with TRBJ1-5, with D perhaps matching TRBD1 (6 bases). The CDR3 has 13 amino acids. V lost 3 bases and J 4 bases, leaving 7 bases between the germline ends. Germline values: CDR1 LGHNA, CDR2 YSLEER. The CDR3 DNA sequence: TGCGCCAGCAGCCAGGACAGTAATCAGCCCCAGCATTTT. It translates to CASSQDSNQPQHF.